This entry features one T cell receptor (beta chain) sequence. The sample contains more than one DNA sequence encoding this CDR3. These data come from a study of shared clonotypes between healthy human individuals. The assay was carried out at the deep level. Profiled with immunoSEQ multiplex PCR; TCRdb holds only in-frame clones, not every one. In the table there are about 2.1 million clones, more than 85% of which are singletons. CD45RO-negative, CCR7-selected cells formed the naive CD8 fraction, which excluded terminally differentiated effector memory CD45RA+ cells. The germline CDR1 and CDR2 sequences are MGHDK and SYGVNS. Trimming left V 2 bases short and J 5 bases short, with 9 bases between. The CDR3 is 13 residues long.

The sequence was collected from a man aged 18 to 30 in good health. Some clones in this sample may be carry-over from other donors' samples. The sample was naive CD8+ T cells from PBMCs. The chain joins TRBV25-1 to TRBJ1-2; D unclear. CDR3 protein: CASSEGGSYGYTF. The CDR3 DNA reads TGTGCCAGCAGTGAAGGAGGCAGTTATGGCTACACCTTC.